The sample holds many counts of the clone carrying this T cell receptor (beta chain). Antigen specificity is unknown. A process of 5'RACE template switching, which added a universal primer site and UMIs, was used to make TCR cDNA. MiXCR was run by TCRdb on the 5' RACE reads, yielding one entry per CDR3 protein. Among under 400,000 distinct CDR3 sequences listed, about 9.9% were seen once. The data stem from a study of T cells after yellow fever vaccination. Overall study: SMART-Seq v4 Ultra Low Input served to prepare low-cell-number fractions.

General observations from the study: Peaking on day 5 versus 15, the secondary response was faster but weaker. Subsequent booster samples again held most clones from primary vaccination (roughly 96% CD4, nearly 90% CD8).

CDR1 is SEHNR, CDR2 FQNEAQ, per germline (reference sequence). This CDR3 has 17 amino acids. V lost 7 bases to trimming and J lost 5 bases; unmatched junction nucleotides: 17. The source of this sequence is a man between 18 and 35 years old who received the YFV17D yellow fever vaccine. The chain employs TRBV7-9 and TRBJ2-5; 9 nucleotides agree with TRBD1. Sequencing used PBMCs, obtained on the day of the first yellow fever vaccination. The CDR3 is CASTPGQGFVRRETQYF. The CDR3 DNA is TGTGCCAGCACACCGGGACAGGGCTTTGTTCGGCGGGAGACCCAGTACTTC.